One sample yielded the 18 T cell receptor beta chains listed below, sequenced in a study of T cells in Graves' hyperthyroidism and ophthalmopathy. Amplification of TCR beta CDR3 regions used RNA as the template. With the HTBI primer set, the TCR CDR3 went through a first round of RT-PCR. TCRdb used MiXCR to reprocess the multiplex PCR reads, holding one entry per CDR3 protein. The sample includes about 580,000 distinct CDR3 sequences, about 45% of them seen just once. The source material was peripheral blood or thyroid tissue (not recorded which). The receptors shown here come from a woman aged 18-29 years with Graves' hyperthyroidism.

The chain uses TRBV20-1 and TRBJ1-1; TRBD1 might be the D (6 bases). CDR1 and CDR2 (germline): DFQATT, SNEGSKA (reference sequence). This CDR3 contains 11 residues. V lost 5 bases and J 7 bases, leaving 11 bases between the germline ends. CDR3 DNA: TGCAGTGCTCTCCCGGACAGTGAAGCTTTCTTT. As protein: CSALPDSEAFF.

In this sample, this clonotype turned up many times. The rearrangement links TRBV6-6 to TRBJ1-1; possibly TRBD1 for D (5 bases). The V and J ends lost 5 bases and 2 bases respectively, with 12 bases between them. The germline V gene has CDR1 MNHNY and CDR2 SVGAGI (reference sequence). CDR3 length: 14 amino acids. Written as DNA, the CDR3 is TGTGCCAGCAGTCCACGGACACCAAACACTGAAGCTTTCTTT. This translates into CASSPRTPNTEAFF.

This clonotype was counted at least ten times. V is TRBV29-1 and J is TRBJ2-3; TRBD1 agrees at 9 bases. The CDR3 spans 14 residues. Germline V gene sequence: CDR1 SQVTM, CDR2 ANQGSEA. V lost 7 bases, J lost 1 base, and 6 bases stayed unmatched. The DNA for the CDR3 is TGCAGCGCCGATTACAGGGGGCGCACAGATACGCAGTATTTT. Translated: CSADYRGRTDTQYF.

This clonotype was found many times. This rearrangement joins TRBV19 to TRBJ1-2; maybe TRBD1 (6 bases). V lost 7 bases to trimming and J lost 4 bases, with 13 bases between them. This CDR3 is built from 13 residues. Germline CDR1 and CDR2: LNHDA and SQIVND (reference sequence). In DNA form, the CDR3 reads TGTGCCAGTATGGGGGCGCTGAGCTATGGCTACACCTTC. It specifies CASMGALSYGYTF.

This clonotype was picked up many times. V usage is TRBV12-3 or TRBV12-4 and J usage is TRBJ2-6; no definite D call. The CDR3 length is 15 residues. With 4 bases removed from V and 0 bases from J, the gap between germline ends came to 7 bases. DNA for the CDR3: TGTGCCAGCAGTTCACAGTTCTCTGGGGCCAACGTCCTGACTTTC. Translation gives CASSSQFSGANVLTF.

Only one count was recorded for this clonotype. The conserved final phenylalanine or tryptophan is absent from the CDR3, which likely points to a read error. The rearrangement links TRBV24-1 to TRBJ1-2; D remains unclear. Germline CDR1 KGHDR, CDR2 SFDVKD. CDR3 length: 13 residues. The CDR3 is CAASDYGYLGYTL. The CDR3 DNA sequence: TGTGCCGCCAGTGATTATGGATATCTAGGCTACACCCTC.

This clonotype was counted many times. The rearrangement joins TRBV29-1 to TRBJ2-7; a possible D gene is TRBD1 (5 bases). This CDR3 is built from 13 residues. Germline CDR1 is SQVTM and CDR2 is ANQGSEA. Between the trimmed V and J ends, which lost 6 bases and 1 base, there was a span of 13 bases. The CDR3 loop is CSVGHRPSYEQYF. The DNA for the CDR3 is TGCAGCGTCGGACACAGGCCATCCTACGAGCAGTACTTC.

The DNA for the CDR3 is TGCAGTGCCCGGTATTCTAGCGGGAGTTTCAACGAGCAGTACTTC. Translated, it gives CSARYSSGSFNEQYF. The chain has TRBV20-1 and TRBJ2-7; 10 nucleotides agree with TRBD2. After removal of 6 bases from V and 5 bases from J, the junction contained 13 bases not matched to a gene. CDR1 DFQATT and CDR2 SNEGSKA come from the germline V gene (reference sequence). The CDR3 spans 15 residues.

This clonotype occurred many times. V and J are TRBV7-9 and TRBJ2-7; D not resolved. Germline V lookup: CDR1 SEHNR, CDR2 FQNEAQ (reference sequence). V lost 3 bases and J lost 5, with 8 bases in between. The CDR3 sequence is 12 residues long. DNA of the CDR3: TGTGCCAGCAGCTTGGCGAGAAACGAGCAGTACTTC. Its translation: CASSLARNEQYF.

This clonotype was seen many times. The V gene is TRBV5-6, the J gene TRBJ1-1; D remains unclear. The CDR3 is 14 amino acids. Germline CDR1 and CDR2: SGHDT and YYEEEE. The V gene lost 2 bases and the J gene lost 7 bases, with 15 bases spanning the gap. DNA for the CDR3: TGTGCCAGCAGCTTAGACTACCGCGATCATGAAGCTTTCTTT. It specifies CASSLDYRDHEAFF.

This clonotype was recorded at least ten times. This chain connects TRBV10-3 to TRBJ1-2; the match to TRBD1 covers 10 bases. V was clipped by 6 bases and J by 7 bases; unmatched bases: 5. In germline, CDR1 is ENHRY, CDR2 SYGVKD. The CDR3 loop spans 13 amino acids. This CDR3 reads CAISQGQGIGYTF. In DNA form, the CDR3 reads TGTGCCATCAGCCAGGGACAGGGGATTGGCTACACCTTC.

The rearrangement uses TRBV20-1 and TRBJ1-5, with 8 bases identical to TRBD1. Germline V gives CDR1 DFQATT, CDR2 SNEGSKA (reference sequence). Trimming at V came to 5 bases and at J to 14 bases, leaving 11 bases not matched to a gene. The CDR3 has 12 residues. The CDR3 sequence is CSASDREPYEHF. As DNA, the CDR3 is TGCAGTGCTTCGGACAGGGAACCCTACGAGCATTTT.

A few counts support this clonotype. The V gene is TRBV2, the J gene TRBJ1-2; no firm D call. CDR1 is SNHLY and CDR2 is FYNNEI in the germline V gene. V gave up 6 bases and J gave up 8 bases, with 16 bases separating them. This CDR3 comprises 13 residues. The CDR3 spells CASRTYMQGGYTF. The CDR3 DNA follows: TGTGCCAGCAGGACATACATGCAAGGAGGCTACACCTTC.

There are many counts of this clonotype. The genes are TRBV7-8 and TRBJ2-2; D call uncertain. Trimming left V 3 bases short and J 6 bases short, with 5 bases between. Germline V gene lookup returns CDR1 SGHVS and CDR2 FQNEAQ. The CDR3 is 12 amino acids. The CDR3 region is CASSFTAGELFF. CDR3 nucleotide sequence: TGTGCCAGCAGCTTTACAGCCGGGGAGCTGTTTTTT.

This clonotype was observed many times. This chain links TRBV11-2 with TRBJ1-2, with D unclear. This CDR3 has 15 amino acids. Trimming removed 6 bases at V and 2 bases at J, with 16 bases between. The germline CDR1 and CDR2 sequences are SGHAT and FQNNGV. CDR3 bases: TGTGCCAGCAGACCTCCGGGAACAAAAAACTATGGCTACACCTTC. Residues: CASRPPGTKNYGYTF. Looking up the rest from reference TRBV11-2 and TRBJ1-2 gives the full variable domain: EAGVAQSPRYKIIEKRQSVAFWCNPISGHATLYWYQQILGQGPKLLIQFQNNGVVDDSQLPKDRFSAERLKGVDSTLKIQPAKLEDSAVYLCASRPPGTKNYGYTFGSGTRLTVV.

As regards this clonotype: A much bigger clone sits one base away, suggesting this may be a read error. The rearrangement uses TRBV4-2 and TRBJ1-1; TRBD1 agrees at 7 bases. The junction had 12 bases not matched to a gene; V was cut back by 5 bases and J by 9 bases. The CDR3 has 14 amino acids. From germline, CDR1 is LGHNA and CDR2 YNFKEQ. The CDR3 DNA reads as TGTGCCAGCAGCACGGCAGGGGGGGGGGGCCAAGCTTTCTTT. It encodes CASSTAGGGGQAFF.

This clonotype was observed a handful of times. CDR3 in DNA: TGTGCCAGCAGTTACCATGACCAGCGAAACACTGAAGCTTTCTTT. Translation: CASSYHDQRNTEAFF. The chain combines TRBV6-6 with TRBJ1-1; D unclear. The germline V and J ends were trimmed by 2 bases and 2 bases, with 12 bases remaining between them. The CDR3 runs to 15 residues. Germline values: CDR1 MNHNY, CDR2 SVGAGI (reference sequence).

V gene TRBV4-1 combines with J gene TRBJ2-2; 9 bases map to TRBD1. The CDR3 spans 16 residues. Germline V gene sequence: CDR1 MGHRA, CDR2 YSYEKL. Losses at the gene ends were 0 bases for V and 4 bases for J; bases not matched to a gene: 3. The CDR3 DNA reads TGCGCCAGCAGCCAAGATGGACAGGGGATCACCGGGGAGCTGTTTTTT. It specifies CASSQDGQGITGELFF.